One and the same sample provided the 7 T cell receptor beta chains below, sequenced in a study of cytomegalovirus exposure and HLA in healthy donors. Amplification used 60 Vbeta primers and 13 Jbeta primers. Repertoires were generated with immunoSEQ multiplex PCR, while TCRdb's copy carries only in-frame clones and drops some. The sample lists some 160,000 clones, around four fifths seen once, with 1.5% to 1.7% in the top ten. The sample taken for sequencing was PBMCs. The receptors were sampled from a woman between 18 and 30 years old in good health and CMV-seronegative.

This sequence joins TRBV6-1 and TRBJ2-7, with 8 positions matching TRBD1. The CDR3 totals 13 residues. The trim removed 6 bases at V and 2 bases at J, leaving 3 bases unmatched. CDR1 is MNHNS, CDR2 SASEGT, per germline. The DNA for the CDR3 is TGTGCCAGCAGGGGCAGGGGGCCCTACGAGCAGTACTTC. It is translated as CASRGRGPYEQYF.

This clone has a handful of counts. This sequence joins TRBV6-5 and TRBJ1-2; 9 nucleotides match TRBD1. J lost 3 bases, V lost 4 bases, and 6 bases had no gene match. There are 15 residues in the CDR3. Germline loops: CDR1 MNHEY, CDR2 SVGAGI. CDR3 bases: TGTGCCAGCAGTTCCACAGGGGGCGCTTACTATGGCTACACCTTC. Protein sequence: CASSSTGGAYYGYTF.

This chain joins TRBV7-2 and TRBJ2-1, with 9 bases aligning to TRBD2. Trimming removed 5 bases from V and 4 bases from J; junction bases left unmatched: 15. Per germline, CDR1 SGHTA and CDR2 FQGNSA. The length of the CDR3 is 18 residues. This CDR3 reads CASSPRGGSGGLYNEQFF. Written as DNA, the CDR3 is TGTGCCAGCAGCCCCCGGGGGGGTAGCGGGGGCCTTTACAATGAGCAGTTCTTC.

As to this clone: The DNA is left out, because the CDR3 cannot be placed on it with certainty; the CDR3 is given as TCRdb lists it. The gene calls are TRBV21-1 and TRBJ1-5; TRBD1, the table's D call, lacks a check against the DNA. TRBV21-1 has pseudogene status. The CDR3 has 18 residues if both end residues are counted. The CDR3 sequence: CASSSRQGFGDGNQPQHF.

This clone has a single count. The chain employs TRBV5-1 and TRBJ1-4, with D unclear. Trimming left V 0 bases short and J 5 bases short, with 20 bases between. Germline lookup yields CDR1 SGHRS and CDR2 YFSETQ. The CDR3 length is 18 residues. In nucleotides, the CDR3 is TGCGCCAGCAGCTTGGCCTCACGGATCGTACAGCCAAATGAAAAACTGTTTTTT. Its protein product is CASSLASRIVQPNEKLFF.

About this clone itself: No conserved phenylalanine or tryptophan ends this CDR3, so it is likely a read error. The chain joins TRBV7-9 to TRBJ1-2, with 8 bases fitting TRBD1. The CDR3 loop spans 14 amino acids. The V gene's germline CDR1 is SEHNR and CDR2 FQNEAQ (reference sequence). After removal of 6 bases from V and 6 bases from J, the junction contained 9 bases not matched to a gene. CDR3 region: CASSSDREGHGYTL. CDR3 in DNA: TGTGCCAGCAGTTCGGACAGGGAGGGCCATGGCTACACCCTC.

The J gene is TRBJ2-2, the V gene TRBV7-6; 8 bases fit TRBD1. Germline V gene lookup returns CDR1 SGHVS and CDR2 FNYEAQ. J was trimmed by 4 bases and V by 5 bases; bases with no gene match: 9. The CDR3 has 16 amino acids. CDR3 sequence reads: CASSPRTGYLTGELFF. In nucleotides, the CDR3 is TGTGCCAGCAGCCCAAGGACAGGGTATCTCACCGGGGAGCTGTTTTTT.